The text below deals with one TCR beta chain. The sample originates from a study of blood T cell repertoires in COVID-19. Study background: Some COVID-19 samples were acute and others convalescent; all came from the United States, Italy and Spain. Sample material is recorded as cDNA or gDNA derived from T cells, B-cell-depleted T cells, or PBMCs.

Methods used by the authors: Estimation of nucleated cell counts relied on the amplification of reference gene primers. Sequenced by immunoSEQ multiplex PCR; TCRdb stores in-frame clones only, minus some. V and J calls and clone size are given by that table; D and trimming were obtained from the DNA. The sample holds 200,000 or so clones, around 80% seen once. The CDR3 covers 12 residues. CDR1 and CDR2 (germline): SQVTM, ANQGSEA. The V end was cut by 4 bases, the J end by 5 bases, with 8 bases between. The V and J genes are TRBV29-1 and TRBJ1-4; no clear D gene. This clonotype originated in a woman aged 60-75 years who had recovered from COVID-19. Sequenced input: peripheral blood. The chain's CDR3 is CSVVGGNEKLFF. CDR3 bases: TGCAGCGTTGTTGGCGGGAATGAAAAACTGTTTTTT.